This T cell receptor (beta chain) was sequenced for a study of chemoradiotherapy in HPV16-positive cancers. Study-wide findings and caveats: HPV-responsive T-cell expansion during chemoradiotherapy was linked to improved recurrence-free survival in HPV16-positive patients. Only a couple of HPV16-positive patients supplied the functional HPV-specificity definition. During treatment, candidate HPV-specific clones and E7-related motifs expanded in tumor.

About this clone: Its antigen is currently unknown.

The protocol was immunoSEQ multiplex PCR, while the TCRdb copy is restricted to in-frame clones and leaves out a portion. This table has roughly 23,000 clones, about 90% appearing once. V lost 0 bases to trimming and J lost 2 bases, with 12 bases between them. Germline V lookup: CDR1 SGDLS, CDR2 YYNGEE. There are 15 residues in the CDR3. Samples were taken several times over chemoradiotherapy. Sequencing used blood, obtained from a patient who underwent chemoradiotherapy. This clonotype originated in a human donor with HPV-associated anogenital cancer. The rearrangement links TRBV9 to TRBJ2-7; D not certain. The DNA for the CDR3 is TGTGCCAGCAGCGTAGTCGCGACTCCTACCTACGAGCAGTACTTC. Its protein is CASSVVATPTYEQYF.